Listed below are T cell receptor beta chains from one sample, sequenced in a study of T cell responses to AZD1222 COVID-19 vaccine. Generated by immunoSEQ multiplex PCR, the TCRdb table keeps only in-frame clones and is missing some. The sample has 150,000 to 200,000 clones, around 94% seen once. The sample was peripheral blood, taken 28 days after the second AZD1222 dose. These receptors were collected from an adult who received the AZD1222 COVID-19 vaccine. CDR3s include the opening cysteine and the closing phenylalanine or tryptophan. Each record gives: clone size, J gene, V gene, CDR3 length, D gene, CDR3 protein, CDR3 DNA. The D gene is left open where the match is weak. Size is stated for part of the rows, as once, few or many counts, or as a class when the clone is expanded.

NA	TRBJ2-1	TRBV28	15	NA	CASSPGIPFYNEQFF	TGTGCCAGCAGTCCTGGGATTCCATTCTACAATGAGCAGTTCTTC
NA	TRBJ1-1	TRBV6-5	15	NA	CASSQYGAMNTEAFF	TGTGCCAGCAGCCAGTACGGGGCCATGAACACTGAAGCTTTCTTT
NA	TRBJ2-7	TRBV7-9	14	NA	CASSLETYSYEQYF	TGTGCCAGCAGCTTAGAAACATACTCCTACGAGCAGTACTTC
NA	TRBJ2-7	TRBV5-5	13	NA	CASRSFKGWEQYF	TGTGCCAGCAGGAGTTTCAAGGGGTGGGAGCAGTACTTC
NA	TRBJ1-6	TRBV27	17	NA	CASSLSRTRSYNSPLHF	TGTGCCAGCAGTTTAAGTCGCACTCGCTCCTATAATTCACCCCTCCACTTT
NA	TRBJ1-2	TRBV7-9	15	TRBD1	CASSRGTGGSYGYTF	TGTGCCAGCAGCCGCGGGACAGGGGGCTCCTATGGCTACACCTTC
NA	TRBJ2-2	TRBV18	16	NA	CASSPESPVSTGELFF	TGTGCCAGCTCACCAGAATCCCCGGTTTCGACCGGGGAGCTGTTTTTT
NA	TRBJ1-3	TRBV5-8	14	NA	CASSFSFGGNTIYF	TGTGCCAGCAGCTTTTCCTTCGGGGGAAACACCATATATTTT
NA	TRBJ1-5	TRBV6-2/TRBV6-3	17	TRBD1	CASSRPGTAWSNQPQHF	TGTGCCAGCAGTCGTCCCGGGACAGCTTGGAGCAATCAGCCCCAGCATTTT
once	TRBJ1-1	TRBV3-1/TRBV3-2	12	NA	CASSGWAGEAFF	TGTGCCAGCAGTGGGTGGGCGGGTGAAGCTTTCTTT
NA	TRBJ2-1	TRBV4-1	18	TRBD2	CASSQVTLSSGSRNEQFF	TGCGCCAGCAGCCAAGTGACTCTGTCTAGCGGGAGCCGGAATGAGCAGTTCTTC
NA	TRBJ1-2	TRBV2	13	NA	CASSEGGYYGYTF	TGTGCCAGCAGTGAAGGGGGATACTATGGCTACACCTTC
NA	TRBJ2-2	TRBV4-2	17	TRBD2	CASSQDYGGGSSGELFF	TGTGCCAGCAGCCAAGATTATGGTGGCGGGAGCTCCGGGGAGCTGTTTTTT
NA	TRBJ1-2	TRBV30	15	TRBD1	CAWVPGQGLSYGYTF	TGTGCCTGGGTACCGGGACAGGGACTTTCCTATGGCTACACCTTC
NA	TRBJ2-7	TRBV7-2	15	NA	CASIPGQGPSYEQYF	TGTGCCAGCATCCCTGGGCAGGGGCCTTCCTACGAGCAGTACTTC
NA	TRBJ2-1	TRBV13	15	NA	CASSLSGSSYNEQFF	TGTGCCAGCAGCCTTAGCGGCTCCTCCTACAATGAGCAGTTCTTC
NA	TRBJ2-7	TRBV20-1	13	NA	CSASAGAPYEQYF	TGCAGTGCTAGTGCTGGGGCCCCCTACGAGCAGTACTTC
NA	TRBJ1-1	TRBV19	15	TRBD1	CASSLFGTGRAEAFF	TGTGCCAGTAGTCTCTTCGGGACAGGGAGGGCTGAAGCTTTCTTT
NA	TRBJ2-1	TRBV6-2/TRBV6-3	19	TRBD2	CASSSPRLAGGPSYNEQFF	TGTGCCAGCAGCTCCCCCCGGCTAGCGGGAGGGCCCTCCTACAATGAGCAGTTCTTC
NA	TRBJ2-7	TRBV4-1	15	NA	CASSQDVLARYEQYF	TGCGCCAGCAGCCAAGATGTCCTAGCTCGCTACGAGCAGTACTTC
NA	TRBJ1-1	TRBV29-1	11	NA	CSVEEMRAAFF	TGCAGCGTTGAAGAGATGAGGGCCGCTTTCTTT
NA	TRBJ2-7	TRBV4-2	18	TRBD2	CASSLGTSGRVSSYEQYF	TGTGCCAGCAGCCTCGGGACTAGCGGGAGGGTCAGCTCCTACGAGCAGTACTTC
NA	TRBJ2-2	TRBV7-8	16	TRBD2	CASSWGTSGRPGELFF	TGTGCCAGCAGCTGGGGGACTAGCGGGAGACCCGGGGAGCTGTTTTTT
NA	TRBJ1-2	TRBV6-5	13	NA	CASSRGQLFGYTF	TGTGCCAGCAGCCGCGGACAGCTGTTCGGCTACACCTTC
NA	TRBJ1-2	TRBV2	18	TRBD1	CASTLTETGEYWSYGYTF	TGTGCCAGCACCTTAACTGAGACAGGGGAGTATTGGAGCTATGGCTACACCTTC
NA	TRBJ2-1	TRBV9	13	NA	CASSVAQLNEQFF	TGTGCCAGCAGCGTAGCTCAGCTAAATGAGCAGTTCTTC
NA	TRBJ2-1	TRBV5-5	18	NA	CASSKSYAPGPSFNEQFF	TGTGCCAGCAGCAAATCCTACGCCCCGGGTCCTTCATTCAATGAGCAGTTCTTC
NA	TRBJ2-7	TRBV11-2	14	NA	CASSSRAEADEQYF	TGTGCCAGCAGCTCCCGGGCCGAGGCCGACGAGCAGTACTTC
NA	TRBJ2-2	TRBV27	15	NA	CASSLQGPNTGELFF	TGTGCCAGCAGCTTACAGGGTCCGAACACCGGGGAGCTGTTTTTT
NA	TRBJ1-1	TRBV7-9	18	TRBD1	CASSDPLAGGLPNTEAFF	TGTGCCAGCAGCGATCCTCTGGCAGGGGGCCTCCCGAACACTGAAGCTTTCTTT
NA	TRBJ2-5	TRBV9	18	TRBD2	CASSVATSGTSVQETQYF	TGTGCCAGCAGCGTAGCTACTTCGGGGACTAGCGTCCAAGAGACCCAGTACTTC
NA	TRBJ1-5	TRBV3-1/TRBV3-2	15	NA	CASSQGLGRNQPQHF	TGTGCCAGCAGCCAGGGACTCGGGCGCAATCAGCCCCAGCATTTT
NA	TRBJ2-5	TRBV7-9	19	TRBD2	CASSLLEERGRWGQETQYF	TGTGCCAGCAGCTTACTTGAGGAGCGGGGCAGGTGGGGCCAAGAGACCCAGTACTTC
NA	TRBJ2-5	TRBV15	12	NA	CATSREVETQYF	TGTGCCACCAGCAGAGAGGTAGAGACCCAGTACTTC
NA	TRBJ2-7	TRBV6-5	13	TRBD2	CASSYASGVEQYF	TGTGCCAGCAGTTATGCTAGCGGCGTGGAGCAGTACTTC